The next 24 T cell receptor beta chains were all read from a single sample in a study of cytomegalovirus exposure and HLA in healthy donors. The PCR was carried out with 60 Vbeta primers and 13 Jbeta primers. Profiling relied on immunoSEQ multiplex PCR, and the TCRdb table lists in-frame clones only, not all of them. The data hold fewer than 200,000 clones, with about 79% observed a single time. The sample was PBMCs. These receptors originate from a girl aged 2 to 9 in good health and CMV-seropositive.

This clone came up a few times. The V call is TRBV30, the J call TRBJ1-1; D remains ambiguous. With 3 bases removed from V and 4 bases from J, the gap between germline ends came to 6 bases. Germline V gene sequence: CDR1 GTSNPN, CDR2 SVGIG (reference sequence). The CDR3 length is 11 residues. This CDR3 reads CAWSPVTEAFF. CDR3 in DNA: TGTGCCTGGAGCCCGGTCACTGAAGCTTTCTTT.

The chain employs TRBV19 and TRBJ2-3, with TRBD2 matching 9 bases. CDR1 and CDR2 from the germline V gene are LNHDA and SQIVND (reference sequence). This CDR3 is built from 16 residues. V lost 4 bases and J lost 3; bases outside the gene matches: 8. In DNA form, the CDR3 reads TGTGCCAGTAGTAGGGGATTAGCGGGGGCAACAGATACGCAGTATTTT. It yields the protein CASSRGLAGATDTQYF. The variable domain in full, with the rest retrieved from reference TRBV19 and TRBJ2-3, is DGGITQSPKYLFRKEGQNVTLSCEQNLNHDAMYWYRQDPGQGLRLIYYSQIVNDFQKGDIAEGYSVSREKKESFPLTVTSAQKNPTAFYLCASSRGLAGATDTQYFGPGTRLTVL.

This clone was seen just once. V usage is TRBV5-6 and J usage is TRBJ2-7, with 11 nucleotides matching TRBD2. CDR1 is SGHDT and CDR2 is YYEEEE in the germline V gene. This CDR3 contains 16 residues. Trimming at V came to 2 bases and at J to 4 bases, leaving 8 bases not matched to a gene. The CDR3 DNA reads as TGTGCCAGCAGCTTCCGTAGCGGGAGGGCCGTTTACGAGCAGTACTTC. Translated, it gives CASSFRSGRAVYEQYF.

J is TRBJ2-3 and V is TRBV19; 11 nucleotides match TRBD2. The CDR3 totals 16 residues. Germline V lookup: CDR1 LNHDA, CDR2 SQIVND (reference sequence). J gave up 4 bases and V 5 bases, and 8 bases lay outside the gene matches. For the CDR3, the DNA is TGTGCCAGTAGTGTAACTAGCGGGGGCCATGCAGATACGCAGTATTTT. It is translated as CASSVTSGGHADTQYF.

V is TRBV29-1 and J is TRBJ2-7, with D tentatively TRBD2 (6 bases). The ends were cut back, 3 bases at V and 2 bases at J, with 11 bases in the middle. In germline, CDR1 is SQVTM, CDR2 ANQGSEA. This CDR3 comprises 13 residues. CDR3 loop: CSVDGGSTYEQYF. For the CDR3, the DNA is TGCAGCGTTGACGGGGGAAGTACCTACGAGCAGTACTTC.

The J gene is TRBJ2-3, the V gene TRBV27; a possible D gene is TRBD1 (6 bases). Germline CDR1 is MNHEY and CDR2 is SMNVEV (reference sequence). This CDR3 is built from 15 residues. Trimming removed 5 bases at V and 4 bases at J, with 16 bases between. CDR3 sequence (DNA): TGTGCCAGCAGTCGCCCGGGACACCTTCCAGATACGCAGTATTTT. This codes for CASSRPGHLPDTQYF.

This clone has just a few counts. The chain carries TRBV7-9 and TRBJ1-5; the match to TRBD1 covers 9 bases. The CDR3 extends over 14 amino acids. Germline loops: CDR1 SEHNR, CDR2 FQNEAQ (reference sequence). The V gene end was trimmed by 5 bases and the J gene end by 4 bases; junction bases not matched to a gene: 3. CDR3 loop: CASSLGTGNQPQHF. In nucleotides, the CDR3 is TGTGCCAGCAGCCTCGGGACAGGGAATCAGCCCCAGCATTTT.

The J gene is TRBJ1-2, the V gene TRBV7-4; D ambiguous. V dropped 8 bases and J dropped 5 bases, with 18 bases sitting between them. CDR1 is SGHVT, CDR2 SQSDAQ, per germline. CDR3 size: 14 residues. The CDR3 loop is CASGRTAPWYGYTF. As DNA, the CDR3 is TGTGCCAGCGGCCGGACTGCACCTTGGTATGGCTACACCTTC.

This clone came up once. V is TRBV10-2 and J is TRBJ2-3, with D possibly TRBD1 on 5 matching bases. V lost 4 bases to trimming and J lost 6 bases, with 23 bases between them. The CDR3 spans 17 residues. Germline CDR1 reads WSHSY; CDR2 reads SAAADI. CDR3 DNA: TGCGCCAGCAGTGGACCGGGTGGCGACGCCTCAGGGGATACGCAGTATTTT. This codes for CASSGPGGDASGDTQYF.

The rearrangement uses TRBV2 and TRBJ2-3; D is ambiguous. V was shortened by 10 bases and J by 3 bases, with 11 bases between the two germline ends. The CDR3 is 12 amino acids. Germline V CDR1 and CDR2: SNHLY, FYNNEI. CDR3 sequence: CATSFETDTQYF. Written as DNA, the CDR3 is TGTGCCACCTCTTTTGAGACAGATACGCAGTATTTT.

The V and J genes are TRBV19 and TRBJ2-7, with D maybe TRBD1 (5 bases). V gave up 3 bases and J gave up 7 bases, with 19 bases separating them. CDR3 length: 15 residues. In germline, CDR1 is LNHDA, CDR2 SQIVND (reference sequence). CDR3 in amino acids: CASSIQNRNGGEQYF. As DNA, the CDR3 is TGTGCCAGTAGTATTCAAAACAGGAACGGCGGAGAGCAGTACTTC.

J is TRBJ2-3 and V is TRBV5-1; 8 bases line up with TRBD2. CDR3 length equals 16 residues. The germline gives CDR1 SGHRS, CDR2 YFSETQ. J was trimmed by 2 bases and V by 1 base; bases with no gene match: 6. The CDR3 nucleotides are TGCGCCAGCAGCTTGTATAGCGGGGACAACACAGATACGCAGTATTTT. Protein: CASSLYSGDNTDTQYF.

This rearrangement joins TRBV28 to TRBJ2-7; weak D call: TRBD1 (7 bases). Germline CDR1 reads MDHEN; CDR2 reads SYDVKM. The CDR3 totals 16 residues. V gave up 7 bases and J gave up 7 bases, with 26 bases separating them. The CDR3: CASTPGAAGGSGEQYF. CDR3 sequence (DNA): TGTGCCAGCACCCCGGGGGCGGCAGGGGGGTCTGGTGAGCAGTACTTC.

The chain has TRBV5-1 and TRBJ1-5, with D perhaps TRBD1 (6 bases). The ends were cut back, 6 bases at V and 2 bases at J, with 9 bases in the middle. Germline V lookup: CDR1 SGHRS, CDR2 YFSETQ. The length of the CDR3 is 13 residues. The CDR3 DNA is TGCGCCAGCAAGTCAGGGGGCAATCAGCCCCAGCATTTT. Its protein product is CASKSGGNQPQHF. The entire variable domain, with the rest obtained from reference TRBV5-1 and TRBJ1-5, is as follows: KAGVTQTPRYLIKTRGQQVTLSCSPISGHRSVSWYQQTPGQGLQFLFEYFSETQRNKGNFPGRFSGRQFSNSRSEMNVSTLELGDSALYLCASKSGGNQPQHFGDGTRLSIL.

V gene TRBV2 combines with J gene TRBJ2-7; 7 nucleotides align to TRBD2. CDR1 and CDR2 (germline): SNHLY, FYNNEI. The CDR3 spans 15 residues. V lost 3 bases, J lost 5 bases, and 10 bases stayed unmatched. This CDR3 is CASSEWREKIDEQYF. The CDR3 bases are TGTGCCAGCAGTGAGTGGCGGGAGAAAATCGACGAGCAGTACTTC. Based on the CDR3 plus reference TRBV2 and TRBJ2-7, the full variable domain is EPEVTQTPSHQVTQMGQEVILRCVPISNHLYFYWYRQILGQKVEFLVSFYNNEISEKSEIFDDQFSVERPDGSNFTLKIRSTKLEDSAMYFCASSEWREKIDEQYFGPGTRLTVT.

CDR3 in DNA: TGTGCCAGCAGCCCCTCCAACTATGGCTACACCTTC. Translating it yields CASSPSNYGYTF. The chain combines TRBV2 with TRBJ1-2; D gene uncertain. Germline values: CDR1 SNHLY, CDR2 FYNNEI. Trimming stripped 6 bases from V and 2 bases from J, with 7 bases between. The CDR3 contains 12 residues.

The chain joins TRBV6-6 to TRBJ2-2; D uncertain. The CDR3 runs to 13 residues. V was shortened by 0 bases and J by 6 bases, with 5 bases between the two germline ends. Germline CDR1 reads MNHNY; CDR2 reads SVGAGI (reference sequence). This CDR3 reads CASSYSTPGELFF. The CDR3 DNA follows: TGTGCCAGCAGTTACTCGACACCCGGGGAGCTGTTTTTT.

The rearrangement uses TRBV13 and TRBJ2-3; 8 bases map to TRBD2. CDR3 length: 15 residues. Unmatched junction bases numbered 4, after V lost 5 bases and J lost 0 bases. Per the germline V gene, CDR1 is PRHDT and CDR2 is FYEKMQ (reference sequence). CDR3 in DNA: TGTGCCAGCAGCAAACTAGCGGCTAGCACAGATACGCAGTATTTT. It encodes CASSKLAASTDTQYF. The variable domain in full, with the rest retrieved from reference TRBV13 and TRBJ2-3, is AAGVIQSPRHLIKEKRETATLKCYPIPRHDTVYWYQQGPGQDPQFLISFYEKMQSDKGSIPDRFSAQQFSDYHSELNMSSLELGDSALYFCASSKLAASTDTQYFGPGTRLTVL.

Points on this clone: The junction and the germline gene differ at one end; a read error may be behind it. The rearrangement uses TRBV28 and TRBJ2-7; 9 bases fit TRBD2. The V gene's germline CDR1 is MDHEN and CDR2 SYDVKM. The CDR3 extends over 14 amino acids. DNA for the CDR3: TGTGCCAGCAGTATATCTCTAGCGGGACCCTCTAGGGACTTC. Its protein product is CASSISLAGPSRDF.

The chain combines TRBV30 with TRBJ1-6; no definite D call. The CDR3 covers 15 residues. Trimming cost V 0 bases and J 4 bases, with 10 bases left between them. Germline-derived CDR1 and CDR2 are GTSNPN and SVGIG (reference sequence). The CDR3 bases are TGTGCCTGGAGTGTTGCAGGAACGTATAATTCACCCCTCCACTTT. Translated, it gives CAWSVAGTYNSPLHF. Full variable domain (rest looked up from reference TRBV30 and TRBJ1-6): SQTIHQWPATLVQPVGSPLSLECTVEGTSNPNLYWYRQAAGRGLQLLFYSVGIGQISSEVPQNLSASRPQDRQFILSSKKLLLSDSGFYLCAWSVAGTYNSPLHFGNGTRLTVT.

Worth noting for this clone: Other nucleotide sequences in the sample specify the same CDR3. As DNA, the CDR3 is TGTGCCAGCAGTTACTCCCTCTCTGGAAACACCATATATTTT. It specifies CASSYSLSGNTIYF. This chain connects TRBV6-5 to TRBJ1-3, with no clear D. CDR3 length equals 14 residues. V was cut by 0 bases and J by 0 bases, with 3 bases left in between. CDR1 MNHEY and CDR2 SVGAGI come from the germline V gene.

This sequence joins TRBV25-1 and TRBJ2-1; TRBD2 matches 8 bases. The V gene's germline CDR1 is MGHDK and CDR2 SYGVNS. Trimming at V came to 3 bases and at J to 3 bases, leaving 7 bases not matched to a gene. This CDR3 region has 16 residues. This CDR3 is CASSEEGSGDYNEQFF. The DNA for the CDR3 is TGTGCCAGCAGTGAGGAGGGTAGCGGGGACTACAATGAGCAGTTCTTC.

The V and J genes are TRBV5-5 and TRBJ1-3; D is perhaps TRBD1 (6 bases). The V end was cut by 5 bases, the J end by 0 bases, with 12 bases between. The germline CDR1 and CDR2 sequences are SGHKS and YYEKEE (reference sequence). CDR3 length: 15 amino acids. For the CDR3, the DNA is TGTGCCAGCAGGCCAGGACAGAGCTCTGGAAACACCATATATTTT. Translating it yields CASRPGQSSGNTIYF.

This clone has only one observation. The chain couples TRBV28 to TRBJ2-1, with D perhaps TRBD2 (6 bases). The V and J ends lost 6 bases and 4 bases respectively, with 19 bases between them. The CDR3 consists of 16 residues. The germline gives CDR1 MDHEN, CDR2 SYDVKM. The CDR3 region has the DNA TGTGCCAGCAGCCCTCCCGGGACTTCCCCTTACAATGAGCAGTTCTTC. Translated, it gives CASSPPGTSPYNEQFF.